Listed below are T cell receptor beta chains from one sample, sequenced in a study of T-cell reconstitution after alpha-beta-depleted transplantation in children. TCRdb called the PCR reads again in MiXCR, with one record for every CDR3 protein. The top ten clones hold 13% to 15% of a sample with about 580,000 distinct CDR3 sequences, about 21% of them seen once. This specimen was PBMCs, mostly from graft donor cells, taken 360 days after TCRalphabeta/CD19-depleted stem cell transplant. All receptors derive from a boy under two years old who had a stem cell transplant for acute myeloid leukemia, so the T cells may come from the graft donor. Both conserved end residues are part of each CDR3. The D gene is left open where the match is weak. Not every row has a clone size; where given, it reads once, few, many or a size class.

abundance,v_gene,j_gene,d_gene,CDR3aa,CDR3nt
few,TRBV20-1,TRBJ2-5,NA,CSASEVGYQETQYF,TGCAGTGCTAGCGAAGTGGGCTATCAAGAGACCCAGTACTTC
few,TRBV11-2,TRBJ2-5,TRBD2,CASRYLAGRGETQYF,TGTGCCAGCAGATATCTAGCGGGGAGGGGGGAGACCCAGTACTTC
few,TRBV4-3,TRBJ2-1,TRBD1,CASSQPHATGGINEQFF,TGCGCCAGCAGCCAACCACATGCCACAGGGGGGATCAATGAGCAGTTCTTC
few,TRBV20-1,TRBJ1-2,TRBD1,CSARGQGNFYTF,TGCAGTGCTAGAGGACAGGGAAACTTCTACACCTTC
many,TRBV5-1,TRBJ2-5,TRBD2,CASSYGTRQETQYF,TGCGCCAGCAGCTACGGGACTAGGCAAGAGACCCAGTACTTC
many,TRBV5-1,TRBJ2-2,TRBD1,CASSFYRGAGELFF,TGCGCCAGCAGCTTCTACAGGGGAGCCGGGGAGCTGTTTTTT
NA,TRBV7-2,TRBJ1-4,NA,CASSLRARSWATNEKLFF,TGTGCCAGCAGCTTACGCGCCCGGTCATGGGCAACTAATGAAAAACTGTTTTTT
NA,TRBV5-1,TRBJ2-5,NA,CASSLTTETQYF,TGCGCCAGCAGCTTGACTACAGAGACCCAGTACTTC
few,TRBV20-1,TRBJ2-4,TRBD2,CSALGGVNKNIQYF,TGCAGTGCTCTCGGGGGGGTGAACAAAAACATTCAGTACTTC
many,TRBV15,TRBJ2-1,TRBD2,CATQPGLAGNEQFF,TGTGCCACCCAGCCGGGACTAGCGGGAAATGAGCAGTTCTTC
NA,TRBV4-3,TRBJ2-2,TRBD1,CASSGTGRTGELFF,TGCGCCAGCAGCGGGACAGGGAGGACCGGGGAGCTGTTTTTT
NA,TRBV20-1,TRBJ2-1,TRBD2,CSARKGRIRLAGGLNEQFF,TGCAGTGCTAGGAAAGGTCGTATCAGGCTAGCGGGGGGGCTCAATGAGCAGTTCTTC
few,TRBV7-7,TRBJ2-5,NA,CASSSGSEATQYF,TGTGCCAGCAGCTCGGGATCAGAGGCGACCCAGTACTTC
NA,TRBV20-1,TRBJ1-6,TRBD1,CSARGDSHSPLHF,TGCAGTGCTAGGGGGGACAGTCATTCACCCCTCCACTTT
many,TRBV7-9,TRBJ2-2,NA,CASSLEGAGELFF,TGTGCCAGCAGCTTAGAAGGGGCCGGGGAGCTGTTTTTT
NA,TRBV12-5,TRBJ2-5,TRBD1,CASGAPTGGEETQYF,TGTGCTAGTGGTGCCCCGACAGGGGGCGAAGAGACCCAGTACTTC